Presented here are 18 T cell receptor beta chains from one specimen sequenced in a study of blood T cell repertoires in COVID-19. Clones were read by immunoSEQ multiplex PCR, and TCRdb kept only the in-frame ones, dropping some. The table lists under 250,000 clones, around 83% of them singletons. Sequenced: peripheral blood. These receptors all come from a man aged 40-49 years with active or convalescent COVID-19.

J is TRBJ1-5 and V is TRBV4-1; TRBD1 matches at 8 bases. Unmatched junction bases numbered 13, after V lost 6 bases and J lost 0 bases. The germline V gene has CDR1 MGHRA and CDR2 YSYEKL. The CDR3 sequence is 18 residues long. CDR3 sequence (DNA): TGCGCCAGCAGAAGTTCTACAGGGGGTATCGGTAGCAATCAGCCCCAGCATTTT. Its translation: CASRSSTGGIGSNQPQHF.

This clone was seen a few times. The chain uses TRBV2 and TRBJ1-1; D may be TRBD1 (5 bases). This CDR3 is built from 14 residues. Germline V CDR1 and CDR2: SNHLY, FYNNEI. V was trimmed by 7 bases and J by 1 base, leaving 13 bases between them. CDR3 sequence: CASTRDGGNTEAFF. DNA for the CDR3: TGTGCCAGCACCCGGGACGGGGGGAACACTGAAGCTTTCTTT.

V usage is TRBV7-2 and J usage is TRBJ1-1; 7 positions match TRBD1. Germline loops: CDR1 SGHTA, CDR2 FQGNSA. Trimming took 5 bases from V and 12 from J; bases not matched to a gene: 12. The CDR3 extends over 13 amino acids. The CDR3 loop reads CASSVDRVRNSFF. The CDR3 coding sequence is TGTGCCAGCAGCGTAGACAGGGTCCGAAATTCTTTCTTT.

This clone has only a few counts. The sample contains more than one DNA sequence encoding this CDR3. The V call is TRBV30, the J call TRBJ1-1, with D unclear. Trimming cost V 2 bases and J 2 bases, with 6 bases left between them. This CDR3 comprises 12 residues. In germline, CDR1 is GTSNPN, CDR2 SVGIG (reference sequence). Written as DNA, the CDR3 is TGTGCCTGGAGTCGGAGTAACACTGAAGCTTTCTTT. This sequence encodes CAWSRSNTEAFF. Combining the CDR3 with reference TRBV30 and TRBJ1-1 gives the whole variable domain SQTIHQWPATLVQPVGSPLSLECTVEGTSNPNLYWYRQAAGRGLQLLFYSVGIGQISSEVPQNLSASRPQDRQFILSSKKLLLSDSGFYLCAWSRSNTEAFFGQGTRLTVV.

This chain connects TRBV3-1 (or the pseudogene TRBV3-2) to TRBJ1-2, with a tentative D call TRBD1 (6 bases). V lost 1 base, J lost 12 bases, and 12 bases lay in between. Germline values: CDR1 LGHDT, CDR2 YNNKEL (reference sequence). The CDR3 runs to 12 residues. CDR3 in DNA: TGTGCCAGCAGCCAAGGCTTCAGGGGCCACACCTTC. Encoded protein: CASSQGFRGHTF.

This clone was found once. The J gene is TRBJ1-2, the V gene TRBV10-3; 8 bases fit TRBD1. The germline V gene has CDR1 ENHRY and CDR2 SYGVKD. J lost 7 bases, V lost 7 bases, and 5 bases had no gene match. This CDR3 has 12 residues. The CDR3 DNA reads as TGTGCCATCACTGGACAGGGCATTGGCTACACCTTC. Its protein is CAITGQGIGYTF.

The chain combines TRBV5-6 with TRBJ1-5; D may be TRBD1 (5 bases). The germline V gene encodes CDR1 SGHDT and CDR2 YYEEEE. V was clipped by 0 bases and J by 2 bases, with 9 bases between them. The CDR3 length is 15 residues. The CDR3 nucleotides are TGTGCCAGCAGCTTGGGGGGCCGTGGCAATCAGCCCCAGCATTTT. Protein: CASSLGGRGNQPQHF.

This clone was seen once. The chain joins TRBV19 to TRBJ2-3; 8 nucleotides line up with TRBD1. The CDR3 is 18 residues long. The germline V gene has CDR1 LNHDA and CDR2 SQIVND (reference sequence). The V gene end was trimmed by 3 bases and the J gene end by 0 bases; junction bases not matched to a gene: 11. This CDR3 is CASSIRPPGQGSTDTQYF. In DNA form, the CDR3 reads TGTGCCAGTAGTATCCGTCCCCCTGGACAGGGTAGCACAGATACGCAGTATTTT.

The V gene is TRBV29-1, the J gene TRBJ2-1, with 10 bases identical to TRBD2. Trimming removed 4 bases from V and 8 bases from J; junction bases left unmatched: 8. CDR1 is SQVTM and CDR2 is ANQGSEA in the germline V gene. The CDR3 has 14 residues. The CDR3 coding sequence is TGCAGCGTTGGACGATCTAGCGGGGGCGATGAGCAGTTCTTC. Its translation is CSVGRSSGGDEQFF.

The chain has TRBV30 and TRBJ1-1; D is unresolved. This CDR3 has 13 residues. The V end was cut by 1 base, the J end by 3 bases, with 9 bases between. Germline-derived CDR1 and CDR2 are GTSNPN and SVGIG (reference sequence). The CDR3 loop reads CAWSEYSYTEAFF. The CDR3 DNA follows: TGTGCCTGGAGTGAATACAGCTACACTGAAGCTTTCTTT. Variable domain in full (rest from reference TRBV30 and TRBJ1-1): SQTIHQWPATLVQPVGSPLSLECTVEGTSNPNLYWYRQAAGRGLQLLFYSVGIGQISSEVPQNLSASRPQDRQFILSSKKLLLSDSGFYLCAWSEYSYTEAFFGQGTRLTVV.

CDR3 DNA: TGTGCCAGCAGTAGGGGCGGCGAGCAGTACTTC. It yields the protein CASSRGGEQYF. V and J are TRBV12-3 or TRBV12-4 and TRBJ2-7, with a tentative D call TRBD1 (5 bases). CDR3 length equals 11 residues. Trimming pared 5 bases from V and 6 bases from J, leaving 8 bases between.

The chain has TRBV29-1 and TRBJ2-1; 9 bases align to TRBD1. The germline gives CDR1 SQVTM, CDR2 ANQGSEA. The junction had 7 bases not matched to a gene; V was cut back by 6 bases and J by 4 bases. CDR3 length equals 14 residues. The CDR3, as DNA: TGCAGCGTCCCGGACAGGGGCCCATACAATGAGCAGTTCTTC. As protein: CSVPDRGPYNEQFF.

The chain has TRBV5-1 and TRBJ2-2; no definite D call. Trimming stripped 0 bases from V and 4 bases from J, with 19 bases between. The germline V gene encodes CDR1 SGHRS and CDR2 YFSETQ. This CDR3 spans 18 amino acids. The CDR3 region has the DNA TGCGCCAGCAGCTTGGCGGCGATTTCCTCGTCGGGCACCGGGGAGCTGTTTTTT. Residues: CASSLAAISSSGTGELFF.

The chain is built from TRBV2 and TRBJ1-2, with a possible D match to TRBD1 (5 bases). The CDR3 runs 15 residues. V was trimmed by 6 bases and J by 2 bases, leaving 16 bases between them. Germline loops: CDR1 SNHLY, CDR2 FYNNEI. The CDR3 DNA reads TGTGCCAGCAGGGCAGGGTTGGTGAGAAACTATGGCTACACCTTC. The encoded protein is CASRAGLVRNYGYTF. The complete variable domain, with remaining parts taken from reference TRBV2 and TRBJ1-2, reads EPEVTQTPSHQVTQMGQEVILRCVPISNHLYFYWYRQILGQKVEFLVSFYNNEISEKSEIFDDQFSVERPDGSNFTLKIRSTKLEDSAMYFCASRAGLVRNYGYTFGSGTRLTVV.

This clone has a single count. Written as DNA, the CDR3 is TGCGCCAGCAGCCAAGTAGGGGACAGGGCCTATGGCTACACCTTC. Residues: CASSQVGDRAYGYTF. The V and J genes are TRBV4-1 and TRBJ1-2; 9 bases map to TRBD1. V was pared by 1 base and J by 4 bases, with 4 bases of the junction left unmatched. The germline gives CDR1 MGHRA, CDR2 YSYEKL. This CDR3 is built from 15 residues.

The V and J genes are TRBV18 and TRBJ1-4; D uncertain. V gave up 4 bases and J gave up 5 bases, with 5 bases separating them. Germline V gives CDR1 KGHSH, CDR2 LQKENI. The CDR3 covers 12 residues. The CDR3 reads CASSRENEKLFF. In nucleotides, the CDR3 is TGTGCCAGCTCACGGGAGAATGAAAAACTGTTTTTT.

This sequence joins TRBV29-1 and TRBJ2-5; no clear D gene. The germline V gene encodes CDR1 SQVTM and CDR2 ANQGSEA. Trimming left V 7 bases short and J 5 bases short, with 11 bases between. This CDR3 contains 11 residues. The CDR3 reads CSAGSPETQYF. In DNA form, the CDR3 reads TGCAGCGCGGGCTCTCCGGAGACCCAGTACTTC. Filled out from reference TRBV29-1 and TRBJ2-5, the complete variable domain reads SAVISQKPSRDICQRGTSLTIQCQVDSQVTMMFWYRQQPGQSLTLIATANQGSEATYESGFVIDKFPISRPNLTFSTLTVSNMSPEDSSIYLCSAGSPETQYFGPGTRLLVL.

The rearrangement links TRBV21-1 to TRBJ1-4; the tabulated D call, TRBD1, remains unverified against the DNA. TRBV21-1 is deemed a pseudogene. This CDR3 spans 19 amino acids. This CDR3 is CASSKETPGQKLIGEKLFF. Here the CDR3 DNA reads TGTGCCAGCAGCAAAGAGACCCCGGGACAGAAATTAATAGGCGAAAAACTGTTTTTT.